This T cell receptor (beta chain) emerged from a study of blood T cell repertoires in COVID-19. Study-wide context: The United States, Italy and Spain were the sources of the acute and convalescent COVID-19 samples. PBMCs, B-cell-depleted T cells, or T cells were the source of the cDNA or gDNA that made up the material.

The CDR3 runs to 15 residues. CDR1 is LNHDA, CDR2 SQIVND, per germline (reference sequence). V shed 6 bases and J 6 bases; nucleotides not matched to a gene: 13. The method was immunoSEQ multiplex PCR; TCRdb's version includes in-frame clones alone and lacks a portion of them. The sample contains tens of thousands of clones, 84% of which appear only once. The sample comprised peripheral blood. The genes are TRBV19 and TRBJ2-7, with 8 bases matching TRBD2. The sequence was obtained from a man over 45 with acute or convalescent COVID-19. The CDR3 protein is CASSPERTGGREQYF. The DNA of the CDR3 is TGTGCCAGTAGCCCCGAGAGGACGGGAGGGCGCGAGCAGTACTTC.